This record concerns one TCR beta chain sequence. Other DNA sequences from this sample encode an identical CDR3 as well. The data were taken from a study of T cell responses to AZD1222 COVID-19 vaccine. TCRdb's table, derived via immunoSEQ multiplex PCR, lists solely in-frame clones and lacks some. Of 70,000 to 80,000 clones in the sample, 86% were seen once. The CDR3 extends over 12 amino acids. Germline trimming cut 6 bases from V and 2 bases from J; bases unmatched to any gene: 0. Germline assignment: CDR1 LNHDA and CDR2 SQIVND (reference sequence). The receptor was isolated from an adult in good health. This chain joins TRBV19 and TRBJ1-2, with 7 nucleotides matching TRBD1. This specimen consisted of peripheral blood, obtained on day 0 of AZD1222 vaccination. The CDR3 sequence is CASRQGNYGYTF. For the CDR3, the DNA is TGTGCCAGTAGACAGGGGAACTATGGCTACACCTTC.